The T cell receptor beta chain under discussion was sequenced for a study of shared clonotypes between healthy human individuals. TCRdb keeps only in-frame clones here, not all; method: immunoSEQ multiplex PCR. The sample lists 450,000 to 500,000 clones; around 79% were seen once. About 100 million PBMCs were counted before genomic DNA extraction. The V end lost 8 bases, the J end lost 7 bases, and 23 bases lay between the germline ends. Germline V gives CDR1 MNHEY, CDR2 SMNVEV (reference sequence). This CDR3 spans 16 amino acids. This TCR was recovered from a middle-aged woman in good health. Some clones in this sample may be carry-over from other donors' samples. This chain uses TRBV27 with TRBJ1-4; D possibly corresponds to TRBD1 (6 bases). Sequenced sample: PBMCs. The CDR3 sequence: CASRSGGTGGGEKLFF. The CDR3 nucleotides read TGTGCCAGCCGCAGTGGGGGAACAGGAGGGGGTGAAAAACTGTTTTTT. Full variable domain (rest looked up from reference TRBV27 and TRBJ1-4): EAQVTQNPRYLITVTGKKLTVTCSQNMNHEYMSWYRQDPGLGLRQIYYSMNVEVTDKGDVPEGYKVSRKEKRNFPLILESPSPNQTSLYFCASRSGGTGGGEKLFFGSGTQLSVL.